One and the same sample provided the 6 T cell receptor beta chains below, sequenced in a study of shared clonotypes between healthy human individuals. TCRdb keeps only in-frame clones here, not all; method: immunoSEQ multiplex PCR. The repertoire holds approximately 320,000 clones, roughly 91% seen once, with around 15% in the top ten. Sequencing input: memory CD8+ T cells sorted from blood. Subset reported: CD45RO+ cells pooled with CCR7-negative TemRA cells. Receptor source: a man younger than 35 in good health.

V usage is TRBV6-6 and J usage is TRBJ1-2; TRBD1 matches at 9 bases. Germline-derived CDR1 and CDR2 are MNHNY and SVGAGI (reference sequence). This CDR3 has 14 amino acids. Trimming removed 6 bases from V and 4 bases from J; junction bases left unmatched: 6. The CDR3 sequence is CASSDGQGSYGYTF. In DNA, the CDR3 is TGTGCCAGCAGCGACGGACAGGGGTCCTATGGCTACACCTTC.

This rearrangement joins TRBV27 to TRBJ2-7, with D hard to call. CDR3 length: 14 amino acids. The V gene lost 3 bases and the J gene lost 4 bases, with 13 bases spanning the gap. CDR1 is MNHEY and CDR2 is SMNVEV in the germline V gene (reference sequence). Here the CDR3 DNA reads TGTGCCAGCAGTTTCGGTGGGGTGACTTACGAGCAGTACTTC. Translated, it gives CASSFGGVTYEQYF.

CDR3: CASSWEGEPHQPQHF. For the CDR3, the DNA is TGTGCCAGCAGTTGGGAGGGGGAGCCTCATCAGCCCCAGCATTTT. The J gene is TRBJ1-5, the V gene TRBV7-9, with D possibly matching TRBD1 (6 bases). Germline V gives CDR1 SEHNR, CDR2 FQNEAQ (reference sequence). The CDR3 runs 15 residues. Trimming cost V 6 bases and J 5 bases, with 17 bases left between them. Combining the CDR3 with reference TRBV7-9 and TRBJ1-5 gives the whole variable domain DTGVSQNPRHKITKRGQNVTFRCDPISEHNRLYWYRQTLGQGPEFLTYFQNEAQLEKSRLLSDRFSAERPKGSFSTLEIQRTEQGDSAMYLCASSWEGEPHQPQHFGDGTRLSIL.

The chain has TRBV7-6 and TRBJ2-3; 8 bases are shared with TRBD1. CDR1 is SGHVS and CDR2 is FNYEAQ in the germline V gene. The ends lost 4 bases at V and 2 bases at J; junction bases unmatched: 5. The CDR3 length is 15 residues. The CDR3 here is CASSYRGESTDTQYF. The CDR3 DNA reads TGTGCCAGCAGCTACAGGGGGGAATCCACAGATACGCAGTATTTT. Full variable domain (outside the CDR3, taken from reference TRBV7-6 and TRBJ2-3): GAGVSQSPRYKVTKRGQDVALRCDPISGHVSLYWYRQALGQGPEFLTYFNYEAQQDKSGLPNDRFSAERPEGSISTLTIQRTEQRDSAMYRCASSYRGESTDTQYFGPGTRLTVL.

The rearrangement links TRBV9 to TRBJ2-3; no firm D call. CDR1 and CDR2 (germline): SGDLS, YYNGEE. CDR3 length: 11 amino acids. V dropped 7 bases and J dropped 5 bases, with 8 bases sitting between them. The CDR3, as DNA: TGTGCCAGCGGTCCGGGAGATACGCAGTATTTT. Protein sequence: CASGPGDTQYF.

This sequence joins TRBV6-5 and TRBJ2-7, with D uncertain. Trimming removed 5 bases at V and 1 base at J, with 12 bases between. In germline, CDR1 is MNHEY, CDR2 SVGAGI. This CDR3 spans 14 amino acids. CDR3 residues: CASSQIQASYEQYF. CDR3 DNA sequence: TGTGCCAGCAGTCAGATCCAGGCGTCCTACGAGCAGTACTTC.